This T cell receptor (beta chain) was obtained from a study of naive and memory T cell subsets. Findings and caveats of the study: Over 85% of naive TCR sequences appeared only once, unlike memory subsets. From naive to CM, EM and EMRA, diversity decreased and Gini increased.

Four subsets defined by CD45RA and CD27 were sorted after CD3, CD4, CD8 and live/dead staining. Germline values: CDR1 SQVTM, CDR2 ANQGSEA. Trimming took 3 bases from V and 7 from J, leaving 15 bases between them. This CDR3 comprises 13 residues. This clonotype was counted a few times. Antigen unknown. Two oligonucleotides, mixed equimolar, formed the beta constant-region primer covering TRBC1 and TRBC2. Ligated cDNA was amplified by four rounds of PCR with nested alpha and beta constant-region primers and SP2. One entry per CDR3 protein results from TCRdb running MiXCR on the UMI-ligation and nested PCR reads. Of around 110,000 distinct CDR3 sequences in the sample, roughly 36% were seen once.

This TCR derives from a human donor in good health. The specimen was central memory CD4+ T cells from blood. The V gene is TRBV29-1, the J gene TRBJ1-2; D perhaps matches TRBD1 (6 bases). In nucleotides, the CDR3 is TGCAGCGTTGATAAGGGGGGCGCATCTGGCTACACCTTC. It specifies CSVDKGGASGYTF.